Sequencing of this T cell receptor (beta chain) was carried out in a study of cytomegalovirus exposure and HLA in healthy donors. Study results and limitations: Accurate prediction of HLA-A and HLA-B alleles (for most subjects) was reportedly achieved from TCR beta sequences. The study recorded some 160 TCR beta chains that were cytomegalovirus-associated.

Germline V gene sequence: CDR1 SEHNR, CDR2 FQNEAQ (reference sequence). The V end was cut by 1 base, the J end by 7 bases, with 7 bases between. This CDR3 region has 12 residues. PCR involved 60 Vbeta and 13 Jbeta primers. Profiling relied on immunoSEQ multiplex PCR, and the TCRdb table lists in-frame clones only, not all of them. The repertoire holds some 130,000 clones, with approximately 8.9% as singletons. Details on this clone: What it recognizes is unknown.

The specimen was PBMCs. The clonotype comes from a woman between 40 and 50 years old in good health and CMV-seropositive. The chain employs TRBV7-9 and TRBJ1-2, with D unresolved. CDR3 amino acids: CASSLGRAGYTF. The DNA for the CDR3 is TGTGCCAGCAGCTTAGGTCGAGCTGGCTACACCTTC.